This T cell receptor beta chain was observed in a study of T-cell memory formation after mild COVID-19. The trim removed 4 bases at V and 3 bases at J, leaving 6 bases unmatched. Germline CDR1 reads SNHLY; CDR2 reads FYNNEI. The length of the CDR3 is 16 residues. TCRdb re-called the 5' RACE reads with MiXCR, one entry per CDR3 protein. The table shows fewer than 140,000 distinct CDR3 sequences, with approximately 15% occurring only once. This clonotype came up a few times. Its antigen remains unknown. Points from the study as a whole: Clones from the second wave (peaking day 37) had unconfirmed SARS-CoV-2 specificity. There were some responding clones in pre-infection memory, which suggested that cross-reactive memory had joined.

The chain employs TRBV2 and TRBJ1-3; 10 bases align to TRBD1. This TCR derives from an adult woman who had mild COVID-19 (a few samples of this study predate the infection). Cell type and time point are not known. Specimen: PBMCs or a T cell subset sorted from them (not recorded which). This CDR3 is CASSAGTGVDGNTIYF. The CDR3 coding sequence is TGTGCCAGCAGTGCCGGGACAGGGGTAGATGGAAACACCATATATTTT.